This T cell receptor beta chain was identified in a study of neoadjuvant anti-PD-1 for oral cavity cancer. Study at large: Before surgery, most patients got three to four biweekly 3 mg/kg nivolumab doses.

Trimming stripped 11 bases from V and 0 bases from J, with 19 bases between. The CDR3 runs 15 residues. Germline V gene sequence: CDR1 SNHLY, CDR2 FYNNEI. TCRdb keeps only in-frame clones here, not all; method: immunoSEQ multiplex PCR. This sample has tens of thousands of clones, with roughly nine tenths found just once. Time point reported: after neoadjuvant nivolumab, at surgical resection. This clonotype originated in a person aged 35 to 85 with oral cavity squamous cell carcinoma. The J gene is TRBJ1-1, the V gene TRBV2; D gene ambiguous. Sequenced material: PBMCs, taken after nivolumab (anti-PD-1) treatment. The CDR3 DNA reads TGTGCCTCAGCTCTTAGGGTGACGCTGAACACTGAAGCTTTCTTT. It specifies CASALRVTLNTEAFF.